Shown below are 14 T cell receptor beta chains from a single sample sequenced in a study of blood T cell repertoires in COVID-19. Sequenced by immunoSEQ multiplex PCR; TCRdb stores in-frame clones only, minus some. The sample has about 270,000 clones, around 81% seen once. Material for sequencing was peripheral blood. These TCRs come from a woman aged 55-70 years with active or convalescent COVID-19.

A single count supports this clone. The chain employs TRBV30 and TRBJ1-4; TRBD1 agrees at 9 bases. Germline lookup yields CDR1 GTSNPN and CDR2 SVGIG (reference sequence). CDR3 length: 14 residues. V was pared by 3 bases and J by 6 bases, with 5 bases of the junction left unmatched. DNA for the CDR3: TGTGCCTGGAGCCCCGACAGGGGGGATGAAAAACTGTTTTTT. Residues: CAWSPDRGDEKLFF.

The chain links TRBV7-3 to TRBJ1-2; tentative D call: TRBD1 (5 bases). This CDR3 spans 15 amino acids. The germline V and J ends were trimmed by 2 bases and 2 bases, with 12 bases remaining between them. Germline CDR1 SGHTA, CDR2 FQGTGA. Written as DNA, the CDR3 is TGTGCCAGCAGCTTAGGACAAAACCCCAACTATGGCTACACCTTC. Translated: CASSLGQNPNYGYTF.

This sequence joins TRBV27 and TRBJ1-2; 8 nucleotides line up with TRBD1. Germline V gives CDR1 MNHEY, CDR2 SMNVEV (reference sequence). Germline trimming cut 7 bases from V and 6 bases from J; bases unmatched to any gene: 7. This CDR3 is 13 amino acids long. The CDR3 DNA reads TGTGCCAGCAAAACAGGGGGGGAGAATGGCTACACCTTC. Translated: CASKTGGENGYTF.

The CDR3 here is CSVGGQSYNEQFF. CDR3 coding DNA: TGCAGCGTCGGCGGACAGAGCTACAATGAGCAGTTCTTC. The rearrangement uses TRBV29-1 and TRBJ2-1; a weak D match, TRBD1 (6 bases). V gave up 6 bases and J gave up 3 bases, with 12 bases separating them. The CDR3 extends over 13 amino acids. Germline V gene lookup returns CDR1 SQVTM and CDR2 ANQGSEA.

This clone was recorded a few times. This chain links TRBV4-1 with TRBJ1-5; 7 bases match TRBD1. The CDR3 runs 16 residues. In germline, CDR1 is MGHRA, CDR2 YSYEKL. The V gene end was trimmed by 4 bases and the J gene end by 2 bases; junction bases not matched to a gene: 8. The CDR3 region is CASSPREGAGNQPQHF. CDR3 coding DNA: TGCGCCAGCAGCCCCCGGGAGGGGGCCGGCAATCAGCCCCAGCATTTT.

The rearrangement links TRBV6-5 to TRBJ1-2, with 11 bases identical to TRBD1. Germline lookup yields CDR1 MNHEY and CDR2 SVGAGI. The CDR3 covers 14 residues. V lost 8 bases and J lost 4; bases outside the gene matches: 6. CDR3 DNA: TGTGCCAGCGAATGGGACAGGGGGGTCTATGGCTACACCTTC. Translating gives CASEWDRGVYGYTF.

The chain links TRBV7-2 to TRBJ1-3, with D hard to call. Germline-derived CDR1 and CDR2 are SGHTA and FQGNSA. Trimming pared 5 bases from V and 3 bases from J, leaving 8 bases between. The CDR3 runs to 13 residues. CDR3 in DNA: TGTGCCAGCAGCGCACAGAATGGAAACACCATATATTTT. Protein: CASSAQNGNTIYF.

The V call is TRBV9, the J call TRBJ1-5; 7 bases agree with TRBD1. V lost 2 bases to trimming and J lost 3 bases; unmatched junction nucleotides: 5. Germline values: CDR1 SGDLS, CDR2 YYNGEE. The CDR3 is 15 amino acids. The CDR3 sequence is CASSVGTAPNQPQHF. CDR3 in DNA: TGTGCCAGCAGCGTGGGGACAGCTCCCAATCAGCCCCAGCATTTT.

CDR3 sequence (DNA): TGTGCCAGCAGCGTAGTAGGCGGGTCCACAGATACGCAGTATTTT. Protein product: CASSVVGGSTDTQYF. The rearrangement uses TRBV9 and TRBJ2-3, with a tentative D call TRBD2 (5 bases). The CDR3 is 15 residues long. The germline gives CDR1 SGDLS, CDR2 YYNGEE. The V end was cut by 0 bases, the J end by 2 bases, with 10 bases between. Full variable domain (rest looked up from reference TRBV9 and TRBJ2-3): DSGVTQTPKHLITATGQRVTLRCSPRSGDLSVYWYQQSLDQGLQFLIQYYNGEERAKGNILERFSAQQFPDLHSELNLSSLELGDSALYFCASSVVGGSTDTQYFGPGTRLTVL.

The chain combines TRBV19 with TRBJ2-2, with TRBD1 identical over 7 bases. This CDR3 contains 16 residues. CDR1 and CDR2 from the germline V gene are LNHDA and SQIVND (reference sequence). Trimming at V came to 6 bases and at J to 0 bases, leaving 7 bases not matched to a gene. The DNA of the CDR3 is TGTGCCAGTAGGGGCAGGGGGTTTTCGAACACCGGGGAGCTGTTTTTT. This gives the protein CASRGRGFSNTGELFF.

The chain is built from TRBV19 and TRBJ2-3; D uncertain. Trimming cost V 1 base and J 0 bases, with 11 bases left between them. CDR3 length equals 16 residues. Germline V lookup: CDR1 LNHDA, CDR2 SQIVND (reference sequence). The CDR3, as DNA: TGTGCCAGTAGTATAGGTGACTGGTTAAGCACAGATACGCAGTATTTT. Amino acids: CASSIGDWLSTDTQYF.

The chain is built from TRBV6-5 and TRBJ1-1; D is uncertain. Germline-derived CDR1 and CDR2 are MNHEY and SVGAGI. The CDR3 is 12 residues long. V shed 6 bases and J shed 1 base, with 6 bases lying between them. The CDR3 DNA reads as TGTGCCAGCAGGGAGTGGAACACTGAAGCTTTCTTT. Amino acid sequence: CASREWNTEAFF.

The chain uses TRBV4-1 and TRBJ2-6; TRBD1 matches at 10 bases. Trimming cost V 4 bases and J 4 bases; bases outside gene matches: 16. The length of the CDR3 is 20 residues. CDR1 and CDR2 from the germline V gene are MGHRA and YSYEKL. The DNA for the CDR3 is TGCGCCAGCAGCCCCACCGGAGGGGACAGGGGCCGATCCGGGGCCAACGTCCTGACTTTC. This translates into CASSPTGGDRGRSGANVLTF.

V and J are TRBV7-8 and TRBJ1-5; D not certain. CDR3 length: 16 amino acids. CDR1 and CDR2 from the germline V gene are SGHVS and FQNEAQ. V lost 5 bases to trimming and J lost 0 bases, with 14 bases between them. The DNA of the CDR3 is TGTGCCAGCAGCGTAGACGGGGTATATAGCAATCAGCCCCAGCATTTT. Protein sequence: CASSVDGVYSNQPQHF.